The clone carrying this T cell receptor (beta chain) was counted at least ten times. The antigen is undetermined. This sample was included in a study of T cell repertoires in cytomegalovirus infection. General study findings and limits: The cumulative frequency of public TCR beta families distinguished individuals who carried CMV together with the relevant HLA.

In TCRdb, the reads were re-called with MiXCR into one record per CDR3 protein. In the table there are some 350,000 distinct CDR3 sequences, over 15% of which are singletons. There are 18 residues in the CDR3. The V gene lost 3 bases and the J gene lost 3 bases, with 24 bases spanning the gap. V and J are TRBV12-3 or TRBV12-4 and TRBJ2-7, with D maybe TRBD2 (5 bases). The source material was PBMCs. The receptor's source is a human donor in good health (CMV status not recorded). Some clones in this sample may be carry-over from other donors' samples. The CDR3 DNA is TGTGCCAGCAGTTTGTCGTTTGGAAGTAAAGGTCGGGACTACGAGCAGTACTTC. It specifies CASSLSFGSKGRDYEQYF.